This T cell receptor (beta chain) was sequenced in a study of blood T cell repertoires in COVID-19 (dated by TCRdb to 2020 to 2022). Background for the entire study: Collaborator samples came from the United States, Italy and Spain and covered acute and convalescent phases of COVID-19. Samples came from the ongoing ImmuneRACE study (first 160 participants) plus 1,254 subjects from 6 global collaborators. The repertoires were released in a freely available public database intended as a resource for research on the immune response to SARS-CoV-2. Sample metadata almost always included a de-identified subject ID, COVID-19 status, age in years and sex. The material from the prospective study consisted of cDNA or gDNA derived from T cells, B-cell-depleted T cells, or PBMCs. Where available, HLA class I and class II types were obtained from metadata supplied by the sample provider rather than from assay-based typing. Deeply sampled blood TCRbeta repertoires from subjects exposed to, actively infected with, or recovered from COVID-19 were included in the dataset. Findings and caveats that apply to the study as a whole: The amount of clinical and demographic metadata varied by source and participant and was provided uncurated.

Remarks on this clone: This receptor's antigen is unknown. Per-base quality was not reported, and no clone a single base away is much larger than it.

The immunoSEQ Assay, a bias-controlled multiplex PCR, was used to amplify TCRbeta CDR3 regions from genomic DNA. The published analysis was carried out like this. The number of nucleated cells in each sample was estimated by amplification of reference gene primers within the assay. To quantify the absolute abundance of each unique TCRbeta CDR3 rearrangement, sequence reads were collapsed and filtered. For each sample, productive Simpson clonality was calculated as the square root of Simpson's diversity index over productive rearrangements. The immuneACCESS repertoire file appears here via TCRdb, limited to in-frame rearrangements. These files lack a portion of the clones; in checked studies, under half of the deficit traces to unresolved V genes, and the cause of the others is not known. That table supplies the V and J calls and clone size; D and trimming were determined from the DNA. This sample holds around 270,000 clones; roughly 84% were observed only once. The top ten constitute approximately 1.4% of the sample.

Another Seattle source contributed samples from volunteer blood donors who had recovered from COVID-19. Whole blood was collected in K2EDTA tubes by collaborating institutions according to the institutions' own protocols. Collaborator samples were shipped for TCRbeta analysis as frozen whole blood, isolated PBMCs, or DNA extracted from either sample type. Including the terminal cysteine and phenylalanine, the CDR3 comprises 16 residues. CDR3 DNA is the only sequence kept; it has 48 bases, read in frame from the first base. The junction carries 13 bases between V and J, which are trimmed by 0 bases and 1 base respectively. The CDR1 and CDR2 encoded by the germline V gene are MGHRA and YSYEKL.

Sequencing was done on a sample of peripheral blood. The rearranged segments are TRBV4-1 and TRBJ2-7; TRBD2 is perhaps the D gene, given 5 matching bases. The receptor was isolated from a woman between 35 and 50 years old who had recovered from COVID-19. The CDR3 reads as follows: CASSQDMYPGSYEQYF. Read as DNA, the sequence is TGCGCCAGCAGCCAAGATATGTACCCGGGGTCCTACGAGCAGTACTTC.